This TCR beta chain was recovered during a study of blood T cell repertoires in COVID-19. Generated by immunoSEQ multiplex PCR, the TCRdb table keeps only in-frame clones and is missing some. The repertoire includes about 160,000 clones, about 86% of them detected once, and 5.5% to 8% sits in the top ten. V dropped 0 bases and J dropped 7 bases, with 16 bases sitting between them. CDR3 length: 15 residues. Germline V CDR1 and CDR2: SGHVS, FNYEAQ. This clone was counted once. The chain has TRBV7-6 and TRBJ2-7, with a tentative D call TRBD2 (5 bases). Sample: peripheral blood. This sequence originates from a man aged 50 to 60 with active or convalescent COVID-19. This CDR3 is CASSLAVAGPGEQYF. The CDR3 DNA is TGTGCCAGCAGCTTAGCGGTGGCAGGCCCGGGGGAGCAGTACTTC.